This T cell receptor beta chain appears in the sequencing data of a study of regulatory T cells in long-lasting Graves disease listed by TCRdb under 2021. Broadly, across the study: Persistent Graves' disease was defined as antithyroid drug treatment for over 5 years with persistently positive TSH receptor autoantibodies. Peripheral blood TCR sequencing and RNA sequencing compared persistent Graves' disease patients with newly diagnosed Graves' disease patients. The study was registered as a clinical trial and conducted in China. A total of roughly 35 samples underwent TCR sequencing: approximately 13 from persistent and about 20 from newly diagnosed Graves' disease patients. Antithyroid drugs had been taken for approximately 9.5 years on average by persistent Graves' disease patients in the clinical cohort.

This clonotype was counted at least ten times. This receptor's antigen is unknown. No much larger clone exists at a distance of one base, and base qualities are not known. The sample's time point label is to be understood as: persistent/refractory GD, antithyroid drugs over 5 years with positive TRAb. For both TCR sequencing and RNA sequencing, RNA was extracted from PBMCs using TRIzol. The diagnosis of Graves' disease followed American Thyroid Association guidelines. Patients were recruited from an endocrinology department in Xi'an, China. Each patient gave roughly 10 milliliters of peripheral blood, collected in an EDTA anticoagulant tube. Ficoll Paque Plus density gradient separation was used to isolate PBMCs, and no further T cell sorting was performed. RNA quality was checked with an Agilent 2100 Bioanalyzer and agarose gel, and concentration with a NanoDrop 2000. To prepare the library, multiplex PCR was applied. Sequencing instrument: Illumina HiSeq 4000. To build TCR beta libraries, CDR3 regions were amplified by Arm-PCR using iRepertoire HTBI primers. Before sequencing, the PCR products went through gel purification. From the authors' description of their analysis: Across samples, around 62 TRBV and approximately 15 TRBJ segments were identified and used for gene usage analysis of CDR3 amino acid clonotypes. COPE and FqMerger were used to merge the filtered high-quality paired reads into contigs. BLAST was used to align contigs to IMGT TRBV, TRBD and TRBJ reference genes, with CDR3 defined following IMGT. Clonotypes above 0.1% frequency were classified as highly expanded clones. Repertoire diversity was measured by Shannon entropy, and V-J evenness by the Gini coefficient. Clonotypes shared by more than one individual were considered public. Starting from the raw public reads, TCRdb applied fastp trimming at Q25, assembled clones with MiXCR and retained in-frame beta chains. Rows are unified per CDR3 protein, each entry keeping the most common DNA and genes. TCRdb assigned the V and J calls; the authors' analysis was not used. For this sample there are around 400,000 distinct CDR3 sequences; 21% appear just once. Roughly an eighth of the sample goes to the ten largest clones.

Trimming removed 0 bases from V and 5 bases from J; the gene matches leave 6 bases unexplained. Per the germline V gene, SGHRS is the CDR1 and YFSETQ is the CDR2. The CDR3 contains 15 residues, cysteine and phenylalanine counted. The entry retains the CDR3 DNA only, 45 bases that are in frame from base 1. General study outcomes and caveats: Sequencing and analysis were restricted to the TCR beta chain. Persistent Graves' disease patients showed lower TCR Shannon entropy and fewer highly expanded clones than newly diagnosed patients, suggesting clonal expansion. TRBV28, TRBJ1-2 and TRBJ2-5 were preferentially used in persistent disease, while TRBV20-1 and TRBJ2-1 were favored in newly diagnosed disease. Patients with persistent disease shared more public clonotypes (around 2,500) than newly diagnosed patients did (more than 900). Because the primary lesion, thyroid tissue, could not be accessed, the study looked at peripheral blood alone. The authors acknowledged the small sample size as a limitation that may reduce accuracy.

The sequence was obtained from a female donor with Graves disease. Sequencing was performed on peripheral blood mononuclear cells (PBMCs), taken when the disease was refractory, from a patient treated with antithyroid drugs. The rearrangement joined TRBV5-1 to TRBJ2-7; 9 bases in the middle match TRBD2. The DNA sequence is as follows: TGCGCCAGCAGCTTGGGAGTAGCGGGAGCCAACGAGCAGTACTTC. This encodes CASSLGVAGANEQYF. This CDR3, with the reference TRBV5-1 and TRBJ2-7 proteins standing in past its ends, gives the full variable domain KAGVTQTPRYLIKTRGQQVTLSCSPISGHRSVSWYQQTPGQGLQFLFEYFSETQRNKGNFPGRFSGRQFSNSRSEMNVSTLELGDSALYLCASSLGVAGANEQYFGPGTRLTVT.